A single sample is the source of the 18 T cell receptor beta chains below, sequenced in a study of blood T cell repertoires in COVID-19. Here immunoSEQ multiplex PCR was the method, and the copy in TCRdb shows in-frame clones only, minus some. This repertoire shows about 17,000 clones, about 92% found once; its top ten account for roughly 5.8%. The source material was peripheral blood. Receptors were obtained from a human donor in a cohort sampled during active COVID-19.

The count of this clone is one. This chain joins TRBV11-2 and TRBJ2-7; 10 nucleotides line up with TRBD2. Germline values: CDR1 SGHAT, CDR2 FQNNGV. CDR3 length: 17 amino acids. V lost 1 base to trimming and J lost 4 bases; unmatched junction nucleotides: 10. In DNA, the CDR3 is TGTGCCAGCAGCTTAGTACCCGCTAGCGGGAGTGTATACGAGCAGTACTTC. This gives the protein CASSLVPASGSVYEQYF.

This clone is a singleton in its sample. The CDR3 reads CASSMMTRSNQPQHF. The DNA for the CDR3 is TGTGCCAGTAGTATGATGACCAGGAGCAATCAGCCCCAGCATTTT. The gene calls are TRBV19 and TRBJ1-5, with no clear D. Germline V gene data show CDR1 as LNHDA and CDR2 as SQIVND (reference sequence). The CDR3 covers 15 residues. Trimming pared 3 bases from V and 1 base from J, leaving 10 bases between.

The chain couples TRBV12-3 or TRBV12-4 to TRBJ2-7; D is undetermined. The CDR3 totals 13 residues. Trimming removed 3 bases from V and 0 bases from J, with 6 bases in between. The DNA of the CDR3 is TGTGCCAGCAGTTTGGAGAGCTCCTACGAGCAGTACTTC. Translated: CASSLESSYEQYF.

The rearrangement uses TRBV2 and TRBJ1-6, with a tentative D call TRBD1 (6 bases). The CDR3 runs to 15 residues. In germline, CDR1 is SNHLY, CDR2 FYNNEI. Trimming shortened V by 7 bases and J by 8 bases, and 18 bases separated the two germline ends. The CDR3 sequence is CASTNEGTSDSPLHF. CDR3 nucleotides: TGTGCCAGCACGAACGAGGGGACATCAGATTCACCCCTCCACTTT.

This clone is a singleton in its sample. The chain combines TRBV19 with TRBJ1-1; 7 positions match TRBD1. The CDR3 spans 14 residues. Per the germline V gene, CDR1 is LNHDA and CDR2 is SQIVND (reference sequence). Trimming at V came to 6 bases and at J to 4 bases, leaving 8 bases not matched to a gene. The chain's CDR3 is CASRTTGEFTEAFF. The CDR3, as DNA: TGTGCCAGTAGGACCACAGGGGAATTCACTGAAGCTTTCTTT.

The V call is TRBV7-6, the J call TRBJ2-7, with 8 bases matching TRBD1. The CDR3 length is 15 residues. The germline V gene has CDR1 SGHVS and CDR2 FNYEAQ. Trimming took 4 bases from V and 5 from J; bases not matched to a gene: 10. Written as DNA, the CDR3 is TGTGCCAGCAGCTCCTCCGGGACAGGCTGGCACGAGCAGTACTTC. This translates into CASSSSGTGWHEQYF.

The chain links TRBV5-4 to TRBJ2-1; D might be TRBD1 (6 bases). CDR3 length equals 16 residues. V lost 4 bases and J 5 bases, leaving 19 bases between the germline ends. From germline, CDR1 is SGHNT and CDR2 YYREEE (reference sequence). CDR3 bases: TGTGCCAGCAGCAGCGAAGCCGGGACACTAAACAATGAGCAGTTCTTC. Encoded protein: CASSSEAGTLNNEQFF.

The J gene is TRBJ2-3, the V gene TRBV9; tentatively, D is TRBD2 (6 bases). The CDR3 runs 17 residues. In germline, CDR1 is SGDLS, CDR2 YYNGEE. The germline V and J ends were trimmed by 3 bases and 2 bases, with 19 bases remaining between them. The CDR3 DNA is TGTGCCAGCAGCGCCGAAAGCGGGCCCACACCCACAGATACGCAGTATTTT. This translates into CASSAESGPTPTDTQYF.

This sequence joins TRBV3-1 (or the pseudogene TRBV3-2) and TRBJ2-6, with no clear D. V gave up 4 bases and J gave up 0 bases, with 7 bases separating them. Germline CDR1 LGHDT, CDR2 YNNKEL (reference sequence). The CDR3 spans 15 residues. CDR3 protein: CASSLQRSGANVLTF. CDR3 bases: TGTGCCAGCAGCCTTCAGCGCTCTGGGGCCAACGTCCTGACTTTC.

The chain combines TRBV11-3 with TRBJ1-5, with 9 positions matching TRBD1. From germline, CDR1 is SGHNT and CDR2 YENEEA. The CDR3 has 17 amino acids. Trimming removed 5 bases from V and 3 bases from J; junction bases left unmatched: 11. Here the CDR3 reads CASSTRDREGLNQPQHF. For the CDR3, the DNA is TGTGCCAGCAGCACACGGGACAGGGAGGGACTCAATCAGCCCCAGCATTTT.

The gene calls are TRBV7-9 and TRBJ2-7; 8 bases line up with TRBD1. Per the germline V gene, CDR1 is SEHNR and CDR2 is FQNEAQ (reference sequence). The CDR3 consists of 14 residues. V trimming: 3 bases; J trimming: 5 bases; junction bases outside the gene matches: 6. CDR3 sequence (DNA): TGTGCCAGCAGCTTCCGGGACAGGTCCCACGAGCAGTACTTC. Its protein is CASSFRDRSHEQYF.

The table lists this clone with a few counts. This rearrangement joins TRBV2 to TRBJ2-7; perhaps TRBD2 as D (6 bases). CDR1 is SNHLY and CDR2 is FYNNEI in the germline V gene. The V end lost 3 bases, the J end lost 3 bases, and 15 bases lay between the germline ends. The length of the CDR3 is 15 residues. CDR3 region: CASSEGLPEVYEQYF. In DNA form, the CDR3 reads TGTGCCAGCAGTGAGGGACTCCCGGAGGTCTACGAGCAGTACTTC. The full variable domain, rest sourced from reference TRBV2 and TRBJ2-7, is EPEVTQTPSHQVTQMGQEVILRCVPISNHLYFYWYRQILGQKVEFLVSFYNNEISEKSEIFDDQFSVERPDGSNFTLKIRSTKLEDSAMYFCASSEGLPEVYEQYFGPGTRLTVT.

The chain couples TRBV6-5 to TRBJ1-2; D ambiguous. There are 15 residues in the CDR3. V was pared by 0 bases and J by 0 bases, with 8 bases between. From germline, CDR1 is MNHEY and CDR2 SVGAGI. In DNA form, the CDR3 reads TGTGCCAGCAGTTACTCTGCAGACTCTAACTATGGCTACACCTTC. This gives the protein CASSYSADSNYGYTF.

The J gene is TRBJ1-1, the V gene TRBV11-2; D unresolved. Looked up from germline, CDR1 is SGHAT and CDR2 is FQNNGV. This CDR3 region has 16 residues. Deletions cut 7 bases from V and 1 base from J, with 19 bases between. The CDR3 nucleotides read TGTGCCAGCACCAACACCAAACGGACTCCGAACACTGAAGCTTTCTTT. Amino acid sequence: CASTNTKRTPNTEAFF.

The chain carries TRBV5-5 and TRBJ2-1; unclear D gene. The CDR3 is 15 amino acids. The germline CDR1 and CDR2 sequences are SGHKS and YYEKEE (reference sequence). Between the trimmed V and J ends, which lost 3 bases and 3 bases, there was a span of 13 bases. The CDR3 protein is CASSSEPADYNEQFF. For the CDR3, the DNA is TGTGCCAGCAGCTCGGAGCCGGCGGACTACAATGAGCAGTTCTTC.

V gene TRBV28 combines with J gene TRBJ2-2, with 7 bases identical to TRBD1. The CDR3 is 14 residues long. Trimming at V came to 9 bases and at J to 3 bases, leaving 7 bases not matched to a gene. The germline CDR1 and CDR2 sequences are MDHEN and SYDVKM. The DNA for the CDR3 is TGTGCCAGTCTTGGGGGACAGTACACCGGGGAGCTGTTTTTT. It encodes CASLGGQYTGELFF.

The rearrangement joins TRBV12-5 to TRBJ2-1; TRBD1 agrees at 9 bases. V lost 6 bases and J lost 8; bases outside the gene matches: 8. This CDR3 spans 14 amino acids. CDR1 is LGHNT and CDR2 is FRNRAP in the germline V gene. The CDR3 DNA is TGTGCTAGTGGCCCCGGGACAGGGTATTATGAGCAGTTCTTC. This sequence encodes CASGPGTGYYEQFF.

This chain joins TRBV3-1 (or the pseudogene TRBV3-2) and TRBJ1-6; TRBD1 might be the D (5 bases). This CDR3 region has 15 residues. V was trimmed by 1 base and J by 8 bases, leaving 12 bases between them. Per germline, CDR1 LGHDT and CDR2 YNNKEL (reference sequence). CDR3 DNA: TGTGCCAGCAGCCAAGTGTCCGGGGGGGATTCACCCCTCCACTTT. Amino acids: CASSQVSGGDSPLHF.